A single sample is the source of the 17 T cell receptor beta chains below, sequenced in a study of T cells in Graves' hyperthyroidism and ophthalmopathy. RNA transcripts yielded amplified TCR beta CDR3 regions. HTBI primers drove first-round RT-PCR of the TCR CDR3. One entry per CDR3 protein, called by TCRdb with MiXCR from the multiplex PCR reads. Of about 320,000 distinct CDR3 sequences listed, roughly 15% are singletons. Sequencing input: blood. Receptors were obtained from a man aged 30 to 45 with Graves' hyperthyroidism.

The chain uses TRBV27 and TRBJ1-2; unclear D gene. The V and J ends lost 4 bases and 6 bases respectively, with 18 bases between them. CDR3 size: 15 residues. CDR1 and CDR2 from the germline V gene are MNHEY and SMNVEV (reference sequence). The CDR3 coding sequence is TGTGCCAGCAGTTCCTACAAAGTGGGAGGGCATGGCTACACCTTC. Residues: CASSSYKVGGHGYTF.

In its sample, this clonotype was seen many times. The CDR3 region is CASSRSSGRTDTQYF. DNA for the CDR3: TGCGCCAGCAGCCGTTCTAGCGGACGCACAGATACGCAGTATTTT. The chain couples TRBV5-1 to TRBJ2-3; 7 positions agree with TRBD2. Germline values: CDR1 SGHRS, CDR2 YFSETQ. The V segment lost 4 bases and the J segment 1 base; nucleotides outside the gene matches: 6. The CDR3 totals 15 residues.

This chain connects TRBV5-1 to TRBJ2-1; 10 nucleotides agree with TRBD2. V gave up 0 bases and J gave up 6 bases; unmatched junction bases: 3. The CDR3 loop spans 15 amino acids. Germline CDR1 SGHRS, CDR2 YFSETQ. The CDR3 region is CASSLVPSGSNEQFF. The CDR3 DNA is TGCGCCAGCAGCTTGGTTCCTAGCGGGAGCAATGAGCAGTTCTTC.

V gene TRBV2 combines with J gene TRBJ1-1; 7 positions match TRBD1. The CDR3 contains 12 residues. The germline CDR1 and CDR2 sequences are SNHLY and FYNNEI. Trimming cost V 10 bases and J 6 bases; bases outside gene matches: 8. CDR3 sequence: CATRQGEAEAFF. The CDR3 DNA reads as TGTGCCACCCGACAGGGCGAGGCTGAAGCTTTCTTT.

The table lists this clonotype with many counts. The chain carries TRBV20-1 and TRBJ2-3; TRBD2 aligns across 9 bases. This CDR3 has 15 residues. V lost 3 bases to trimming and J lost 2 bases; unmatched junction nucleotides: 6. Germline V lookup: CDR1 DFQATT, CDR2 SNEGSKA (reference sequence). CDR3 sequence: CSASSASGNTDTQYF. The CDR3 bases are TGCAGTGCTAGCTCAGCTAGCGGGAACACAGATACGCAGTATTTT.

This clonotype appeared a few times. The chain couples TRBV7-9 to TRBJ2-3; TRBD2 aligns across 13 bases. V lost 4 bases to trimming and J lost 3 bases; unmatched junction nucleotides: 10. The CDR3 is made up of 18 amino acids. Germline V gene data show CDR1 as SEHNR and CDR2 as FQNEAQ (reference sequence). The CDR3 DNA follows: TGTGCCAGCAGCTCAGGACTAGCGGGAGCTTTTCGGACAGATACGCAGTATTTT. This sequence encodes CASSSGLAGAFRTDTQYF.

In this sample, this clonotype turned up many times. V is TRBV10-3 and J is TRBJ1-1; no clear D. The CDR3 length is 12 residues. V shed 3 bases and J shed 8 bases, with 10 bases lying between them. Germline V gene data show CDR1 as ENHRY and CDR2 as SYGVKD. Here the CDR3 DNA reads TGTGCCATCAGTGAACTTTCGGGCGAAGCTTTCTTT. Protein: CAISELSGEAFF.

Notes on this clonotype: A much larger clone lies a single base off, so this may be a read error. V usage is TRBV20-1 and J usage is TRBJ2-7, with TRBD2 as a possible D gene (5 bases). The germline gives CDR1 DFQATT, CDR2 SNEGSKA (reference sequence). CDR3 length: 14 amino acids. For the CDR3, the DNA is TGCAGTGCTAGTCCAGGCGGGCGCTCCGACGAGCAGTACTTC. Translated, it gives CSASPGGRSDEQYF.

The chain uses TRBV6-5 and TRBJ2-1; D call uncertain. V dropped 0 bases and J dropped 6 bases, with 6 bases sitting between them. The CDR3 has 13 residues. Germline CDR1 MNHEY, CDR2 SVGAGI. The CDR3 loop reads CASSYSTSNEQFF. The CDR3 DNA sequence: TGTGCCAGCAGTTACTCCACCTCCAATGAGCAGTTCTTC.

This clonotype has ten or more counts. DNA of the CDR3: TGTGCCAGTAGTACCCAACTAGCGGGAGGAGAGACCCAGTACTTC. Translated, it gives CASSTQLAGGETQYF. The rearrangement uses TRBV19 and TRBJ2-5; the match to TRBD2 covers 12 bases. The CDR3 loop spans 15 amino acids. Per the germline V gene, CDR1 is LNHDA and CDR2 is SQIVND (reference sequence). V lost 4 bases, J lost 4 bases, and 4 bases stayed unmatched.

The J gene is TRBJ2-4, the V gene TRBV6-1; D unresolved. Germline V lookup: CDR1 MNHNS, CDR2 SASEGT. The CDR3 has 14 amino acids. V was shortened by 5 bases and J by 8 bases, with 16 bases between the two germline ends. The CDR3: CASSSVELKDIQYF. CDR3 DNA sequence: TGTGCCAGCAGTTCGGTGGAGCTTAAGGACATTCAGTACTTC.

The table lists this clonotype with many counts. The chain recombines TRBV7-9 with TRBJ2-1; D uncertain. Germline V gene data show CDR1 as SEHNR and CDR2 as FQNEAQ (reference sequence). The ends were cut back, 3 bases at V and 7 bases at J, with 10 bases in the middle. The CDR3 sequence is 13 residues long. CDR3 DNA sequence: TGTGCCAGCAGCTTTGCGTCTCCGAATGAGCAGTTCTTC. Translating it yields CASSFASPNEQFF.

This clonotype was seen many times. CDR3 region: CASSSGTGLNTEAFF. For the CDR3, the DNA is TGTGCCAGCAGTTCCGGGACAGGTTTGAACACTGAAGCTTTCTTT. V usage is TRBV12-3 or TRBV12-4 and J usage is TRBJ1-1; 8 bases align to TRBD1. Losses at the gene ends were 4 bases for V and 0 bases for J; bases not matched to a gene: 4. This CDR3 is 15 amino acids long.

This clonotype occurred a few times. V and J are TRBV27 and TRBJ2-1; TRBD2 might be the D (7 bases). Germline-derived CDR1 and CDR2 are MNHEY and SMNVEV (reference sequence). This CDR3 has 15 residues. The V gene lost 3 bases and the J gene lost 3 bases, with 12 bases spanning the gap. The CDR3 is CASSFSGGHYNEQFF. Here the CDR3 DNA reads TGTGCCAGCAGTTTCTCGGGGGGCCACTACAATGAGCAGTTCTTC.

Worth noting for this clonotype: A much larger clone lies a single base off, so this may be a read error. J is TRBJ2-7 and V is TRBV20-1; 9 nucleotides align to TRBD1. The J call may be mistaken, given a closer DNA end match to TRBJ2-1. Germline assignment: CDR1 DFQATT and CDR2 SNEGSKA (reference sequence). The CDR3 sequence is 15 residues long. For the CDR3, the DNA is TGCAGTGCTAGAAAACCACGGGGGACAGGGTACGAGCAGTTCTTC. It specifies CSARKPRGTGYEQFF.

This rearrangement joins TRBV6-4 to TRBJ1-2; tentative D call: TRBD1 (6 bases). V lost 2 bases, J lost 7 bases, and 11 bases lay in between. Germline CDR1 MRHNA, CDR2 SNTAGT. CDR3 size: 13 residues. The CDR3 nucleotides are TGTGCCAGCAGTGACGGGACCAGGGGTGGCTACACCTTC. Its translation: CASSDGTRGGYTF.

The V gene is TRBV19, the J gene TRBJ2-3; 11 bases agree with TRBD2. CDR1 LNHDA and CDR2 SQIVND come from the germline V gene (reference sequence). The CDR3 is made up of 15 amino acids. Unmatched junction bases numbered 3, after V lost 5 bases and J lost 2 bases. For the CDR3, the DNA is TGTGCCAGTAGTGCGACTAGCGGGATCACAGATACGCAGTATTTT. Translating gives CASSATSGITDTQYF.